Below, 5 T cell receptor beta chains from the same sample are listed, as sequenced in a study of T cell responses to AZD1222 COVID-19 vaccine. Produced via immunoSEQ multiplex PCR; TCRdb's table is partial and in-frame only. Here the sample spans 75,000 to 100,000 clones, roughly nine tenths being singletons. This specimen was peripheral blood, taken on day 0 of AZD1222 vaccination. These receptors originate from an adult in good health.

V and J are TRBV3-1 (or the pseudogene TRBV3-2) and TRBJ2-7, with unresolved D. Trimming removed 4 bases at V and 3 bases at J, with 13 bases between. CDR3 length equals 14 residues. Per the germline V gene, CDR1 is LGHDT and CDR2 is YNNKEL (reference sequence). CDR3 DNA sequence: TGTGCCAGCAGCCTGAATGGAAGGCTCTACGAGCAGTACTTC. Translated, it gives CASSLNGRLYEQYF.

The chain joins TRBV5-6 to TRBJ1-2; D remains ambiguous. The germline V and J ends were trimmed by 4 bases and 6 bases, with 10 bases remaining between them. The CDR3 totals 12 residues. The germline V gene has CDR1 SGHDT and CDR2 YYEEEE. CDR3 in amino acids: CASSRGKDGYTF. CDR3 sequence (DNA): TGTGCCAGCAGCCGTGGGAAAGATGGCTACACCTTC.

The chain links TRBV10-3 to TRBJ1-3, with 11 bases matching TRBD1. Germline V gives CDR1 ENHRY, CDR2 SYGVKD. This CDR3 is built from 16 residues. V shed 2 bases and J 4 bases; nucleotides not matched to a gene: 4. This chain's CDR3 is CAISERTGGRGNTIYF. The DNA of the CDR3 is TGTGCCATCAGTGAGAGGACAGGGGGCCGCGGAAACACCATATATTTT.

V and J are TRBV7-3 and TRBJ1-6, with D hard to call. Germline V gene sequence: CDR1 SGHTA, CDR2 FQGTGA. The CDR3 covers 15 residues. Trimming took off 3 bases at V and 8 bases at J, with 14 bases between the two ends. The CDR3 reads CASSFAAGPYSPLHF. Written as DNA, the CDR3 is TGTGCCAGCAGCTTCGCGGCAGGCCCCTATTCACCCCTCCACTTT.

The DNA for the CDR3 is TGTGCTAGTGCTTCAGCGGGGGGCTCCAACACCGGGGAGCTGTTTTTT. This gives the protein CASASAGGSNTGELFF. The chain carries TRBV12-5 and TRBJ2-2, with 9 nucleotides matching TRBD2. The CDR3 extends over 16 amino acids. Germline V gene sequence: CDR1 LGHNT, CDR2 FRNRAP. V lost 7 bases to trimming and J lost 2 bases; unmatched junction nucleotides: 8.